The rows below give T cell receptor beta chains drawn from one sample of a study of cytomegalovirus exposure and HLA in healthy donors. Only in-frame clones appear in the TCRdb table, and some are missing; sequencing was by immunoSEQ multiplex PCR. The sample lists some 180,000 clones; roughly nine tenths were seen once. The sequencing sample was made of PBMCs. The receptors were gathered from a girl less than two years old in good health and CMV-seronegative. CDR3s include the opening cysteine and the closing phenylalanine or tryptophan. Each record gives: V gene, J gene, CDR3 protein.

V: TRBV5-4
J: TRBJ2-7
CDR3: CASSLSELASSEQYF

V: TRBV5-4
J: TRBJ2-2
CDR3: CASNLGGRVTGELFF

V: TRBV30
J: TRBJ2-7
CDR3: CAWNIQASYEQYF

V: TRBV5-1
J: TRBJ1-4
CDR3: CASSQRDQGASEKLFF

V: TRBV7-2
J: TRBJ2-1
CDR3: CASSLESLAGGLGNEQFF

V: TRBV5-5
J: TRBJ1-2
CDR3: CASSLAGVPYGYTF

V: TRBV5-1
J: TRBJ2-7
CDR3: CASSIGLAGDYEQYF

V: TRBV18
J: TRBJ2-7
CDR3: CASSPNRGKTSGSREQYF

V: TRBV2
J: TRBJ1-2
CDR3: CASSEADQGSRYGYTF

V: TRBV7-3
J: TRBJ2-1
CDR3: CASSLGGGRAGGEQFF

V: TRBV5-4
J: TRBJ2-7
CDR3: CASRLQREGSYEQYF

V: TRBV7-2
J: TRBJ1-1
CDR3: CASSLGGVGTEAFF

V: TRBV7-3
J: TRBJ2-2
CDR3: CASSSGLAGGELFF

V: TRBV7-9
J: TRBJ2-3
CDR3: CASSLGASVDTQYF

V: TRBV27
J: TRBJ1-2
CDR3: CASSSVDRVGYGYTF

V: TRBV18
J: TRBJ1-3
CDR3: CASSPNSYNSGNTIYF

V: TRBV6-6
J: TRBJ1-1
CDR3: CASRAGVGNTEAFF

V: TRBV14
J: TRBJ2-5
CDR3: CASSQVQESTQYF

V: TRBV5-4
J: TRBJ2-2
CDR3: CASSFGGGLNTGELFF

V: TRBV7-9
J: TRBJ1-2
CDR3: CASSISEKHYGYTF

V: TRBV30
J: TRBJ2-3
CDR3: CAWTRASGLDTQYF

V: TRBV6-1
J: TRBJ2-1
CDR3: CASSERASGSTFYNEQFF

V: TRBV6-6
J: TRBJ2-1
CDR3: CASRRPGTSVYNEQFF

V: TRBV9
J: TRBJ1-2
CDR3: CASSAGQALNYGYTF

V: TRBV4-1
J: TRBJ2-7
CDR3: CASSGHRRGLKNLKPYEQYF

V: TRBV6-5
J: TRBJ1-1
CDR3: CASLRGGMNTEAFF

V: TRBV21-1
J: TRBJ1-5
CDR3: CASSKEAQPQHF

V: TRBV4-3
J: TRBJ1-5
CDR3: CASSQDRQGVRPQHF

V: TRBV19
J: TRBJ2-3
CDR3: CASSTHRGRGDTQYF

V: TRBV5-1
J: TRBJ1-2
CDR3: CASSNPGQGDYTF

V: TRBV9
J: TRBJ2-5
CDR3: CASSRTPAGAGETQYF

V: TRBV9
J: TRBJ2-7
CDR3: CASSAVAGAYEQYF

V: TRBV7-3
J: TRBJ2-5
CDR3: CASSTRTGETQYF

V: TRBV5-1
J: TRBJ2-7
CDR3: CASSYSGGYEQYF

V: TRBV7-6
J: TRBJ2-7
CDR3: CASRYKAGGDYEQYF

V: TRBV21-1
J: TRBJ2-4
CDR3: CASSGRLTGFNIQYF

V: TRBV10-1
J: TRBJ2-5
CDR3: CASSELAGGQETQYF

V: TRBV15
J: TRBJ1-4
CDR3: CATHGATNEKLFF

V: TRBV25-1
J: TRBJ1-1
CDR3: CASSSRYTEAFF

V: TRBV7-3
J: TRBJ2-7
CDR3: CASSLLSGSGIHEQYF

V: TRBV11-2
J: TRBJ2-1
CDR3: CASSLLGRENEQFF

V: TRBV7-8
J: TRBJ2-7
CDR3: CASSLAVAYEQYF

V: TRBV5-1
J: TRBJ2-5
CDR3: CASSLLDTETQYF

V: TRBV9
J: TRBJ2-2
CDR3: CASSGRTAGELFF

V: TRBV19
J: TRBJ2-5
CDR3: CASSIKAGRRQETQYF

V: TRBV5-1
J: TRBJ1-2
CDR3: CASSLDRGQGYTF

V: TRBV29-1
J: TRBJ1-4
CDR3: CSVGDRENEKLFF

V: TRBV27
J: TRBJ1-1
CDR3: CASSLVSAGSEAFF

V: TRBV7-2
J: TRBJ1-5
CDR3: CASSLVRGLYQPQHF

V: TRBV27
J: TRBJ1-2
CDR3: CASSSGGGVYGYTF

V: TRBV9
J: TRBJ2-3
CDR3: CASSAPYSGGLPTDTQYF

V: TRBV5-1
J: TRBJ2-3
CDR3: CASSREGGTDTQYF

V: TRBV7-9
J: TRBJ1-1
CDR3: CASRPQTGRGAFF

V: TRBV6-6
J: TRBJ2-1
CDR3: CASKGSKQFF

V: TRBV14
J: TRBJ1-2
CDR3: CASSRSGYGYTF

V: TRBV7-9
J: TRBJ2-7
CDR3: CASSQDYEQYF

V: TRBV18
J: TRBJ1-4
CDR3: CASSLREGTNEKLFF

V: TRBV15
J: TRBJ2-1
CDR3: CATSFPENYNEQFF